These 18 T cell receptor beta chains share one sample of origin, sequenced in a study of siplizumab effects on memory and regulatory T cells. Here immunoSEQ multiplex PCR was the method, and the copy in TCRdb shows in-frame clones only, minus some. The sample lists tens of thousands of clones, around 94% occurring once. Sequences were obtained from non-Treg CD4+ T cells sorted from blood. The receptor source for this set is a human donor in good health.

This clone occurred once. This chain connects TRBV30 to TRBJ1-2; D is uncertain. Between the trimmed V and J ends, which lost 0 bases and 0 bases, there was a span of 5 bases. The CDR3 loop spans 13 amino acids. Germline V gene lookup returns CDR1 GTSNPN and CDR2 SVGIG (reference sequence). This CDR3 is CAWSVWPNYGYTF. Written as DNA, the CDR3 is TGTGCCTGGAGTGTGTGGCCTAACTATGGCTACACCTTC.

The chain joins TRBV5-1 to TRBJ1-5; unclear D gene. The CDR3 spans 15 residues. Germline V lookup: CDR1 SGHRS, CDR2 YFSETQ. Trimming pared 0 bases from V and 3 bases from J, leaving 10 bases between. In DNA, the CDR3 is TGCGCCAGCAGCTTGGGGGATTTCGACAATCAGCCCCAGCATTTT. Its protein is CASSLGDFDNQPQHF. Together with reference TRBV5-1 and TRBJ1-5, the CDR3 gives the full variable domain: KAGVTQTPRYLIKTRGQQVTLSCSPISGHRSVSWYQQTPGQGLQFLFEYFSETQRNKGNFPGRFSGRQFSNSRSEMNVSTLELGDSALYLCASSLGDFDNQPQHFGDGTRLSIL.

The chain recombines TRBV10-3 with TRBJ2-1; 9 nucleotides match TRBD2. V was pared by 6 bases and J by 4 bases, with 7 bases of the junction left unmatched. The CDR3 length is 15 residues. The V gene's germline CDR1 is ENHRY and CDR2 SYGVKD. The DNA for the CDR3 is TGTGCCATCAGGCCGGGCGGGGGGGTTTACAATGAGCAGTTCTTC. It codes for CAIRPGGGVYNEQFF.

This sequence joins TRBV29-1 and TRBJ1-1; 9 positions match TRBD1. Germline trimming cut 5 bases from V and 1 base from J; bases unmatched to any gene: 5. The CDR3 extends over 14 amino acids. CDR1 is SQVTM and CDR2 is ANQGSEA in the germline V gene. In nucleotides, the CDR3 is TGCAGCGTTAGAGGACAGGGGAAGAACACTGAAGCTTTCTTT. Translated, it gives CSVRGQGKNTEAFF.

This rearrangement joins TRBV9 to TRBJ2-1, with TRBD2 matching 7 bases. Germline V gene sequence: CDR1 SGDLS, CDR2 YYNGEE. The CDR3 has 13 amino acids. Unmatched junction bases numbered 1, after V lost 4 bases and J lost 3 bases. The CDR3 is CASSLAVYNEQFF. CDR3 DNA sequence: TGTGCCAGCAGCCTAGCGGTCTACAATGAGCAGTTCTTC.

The V call is TRBV2, the J call TRBJ1-1; maybe TRBD1 (5 bases). Germline assignment: CDR1 SNHLY and CDR2 FYNNEI. This CDR3 contains 14 residues. Between the trimmed V and J ends, which lost 9 bases and 1 base, there was a span of 15 bases. The CDR3 region has the DNA TGTGCCAGATCGGGGCCCCGGACGAACACTGAAGCTTTCTTT. Residues: CARSGPRTNTEAFF.

The chain recombines TRBV7-8 with TRBJ2-5; 12 nucleotides agree with TRBD2. Germline V gives CDR1 SGHVS, CDR2 FQNEAQ. Trimming at V came to 0 bases and at J to 5 bases, leaving 16 bases not matched to a gene. This CDR3 region has 20 residues. The CDR3 region has the DNA TGTGCCAGCAGCTTAGCCCCTAGCGGGGGGGATCGGTCAAGTAGGGAGACCCAGTACTTC. It is translated as CASSLAPSGGDRSSRETQYF.

The chain employs TRBV5-8 and TRBJ1-6; D is ambiguous. This CDR3 is built from 14 residues. In germline, CDR1 is SGHTS, CDR2 YDEGEE. Trimming took off 4 bases at V and 14 bases at J, with 19 bases between the two ends. CDR3 region: CASSPQPPIGSLHF. The CDR3 DNA reads as TGTGCCAGCAGCCCGCAGCCCCCCATCGGTTCCCTCCACTTT.

The rearrangement uses TRBV30 and TRBJ2-7; D is unresolved. The CDR3 runs 14 residues. Germline V CDR1 and CDR2: GTSNPN, SVGIG (reference sequence). Deletions cut 5 bases from V and 5 bases from J, with 19 bases between. CDR3 region: CAWAPRQFPHEQYF. The CDR3 nucleotides read TGTGCCTGGGCCCCCCGGCAGTTTCCCCACGAGCAGTACTTC.

The V call is TRBV19, the J call TRBJ2-2; D call uncertain. Trimming stripped 4 bases from V and 7 bases from J, with 7 bases between. CDR3 length: 12 amino acids. Looked up from germline, CDR1 is LNHDA and CDR2 is SQIVND (reference sequence). CDR3 sequence: CASSSRFGELFF. For the CDR3, the DNA is TGTGCCAGTAGTAGTCGGTTCGGGGAGCTGTTTTTT.

This sequence joins TRBV9 and TRBJ2-3; 7 bases map to TRBD1. This CDR3 is built from 16 residues. Germline trimming cut 0 bases from V and 5 bases from J; bases unmatched to any gene: 9. Germline V gene data show CDR1 as SGDLS and CDR2 as YYNGEE. The CDR3 protein is CASSVAGQPRGDTQYF. CDR3 sequence (DNA): TGTGCCAGCAGCGTAGCGGGACAGCCCCGGGGAGATACGCAGTATTTT.

V and J are TRBV18 and TRBJ2-7; 9 nucleotides align to TRBD1. The length of the CDR3 is 13 residues. Germline V gives CDR1 KGHSH, CDR2 LQKENI. V gave up 8 bases and J gave up 4 bases; unmatched junction bases: 6. The CDR3 DNA follows: TGTGCCAGCGCGGGACAGGGTAGTTACGAGCAGTACTTC. Residues: CASAGQGSYEQYF.

The rearrangement links TRBV4-3 to TRBJ1-3, with D hard to call. Deletions cut 0 bases from V and 4 bases from J, with 16 bases between. Germline CDR1 reads LGHNA; CDR2 reads YSLEER. This CDR3 comprises 17 residues. The DNA of the CDR3 is TGCGCCAGCAGCCAAGATATCGTCCTGGGGTTCGGAAACACCATATATTTT. Translation gives CASSQDIVLGFGNTIYF.

The rearrangement joins TRBV4-1 to TRBJ2-1, with 8 bases matching TRBD2. Germline V gene lookup returns CDR1 MGHRA and CDR2 YSYEKL. The CDR3 loop spans 16 amino acids. Germline trimming cut 4 bases from V and 4 bases from J; bases unmatched to any gene: 9. The DNA for the CDR3 is TGCGCCAGCAGCCGCCAGCGGGGGAGTTTATACAATGAGCAGTTCTTC. The encoded protein is CASSRQRGSLYNEQFF.

The V call is TRBV4-2, the J call TRBJ2-2; no reliable D call. The V end was cut by 0 bases, the J end by 1 base, with 9 bases between. This CDR3 spans 16 amino acids. Germline V gene sequence: CDR1 LGHNA, CDR2 YNFKEQ. The CDR3 reads CASSQEVTRNTGELFF. The CDR3 DNA reads TGTGCCAGCAGCCAAGAGGTCACAAGGAACACCGGGGAGCTGTTTTTT.

V usage is TRBV5-1 and J usage is TRBJ2-2, with 11 nucleotides matching TRBD2. CDR1 and CDR2 (germline): SGHRS, YFSETQ. There are 16 residues in the CDR3. Trimming at V came to 3 bases and at J to 2 bases, leaving 3 bases not matched to a gene. CDR3 loop: CASSWRLAGNTGELFF. For the CDR3, the DNA is TGCGCCAGCAGCTGGAGACTAGCGGGAAACACCGGGGAGCTGTTTTTT.

J is TRBJ2-1 and V is TRBV19, with 7 bases lining up with TRBD2. V lost 7 bases to trimming and J lost 4 bases; unmatched junction nucleotides: 16. In germline, CDR1 is LNHDA, CDR2 SQIVND (reference sequence). The CDR3 spans 17 residues. As DNA, the CDR3 is TGTGCCAGTATGCCCCTTTATTCGGGGCGGGAGTACAATGAGCAGTTCTTC. Amino acid sequence: CASMPLYSGREYNEQFF.

In its sample, this clone was seen once. The chain couples TRBV5-1 to TRBJ1-6; D call uncertain. The CDR3 extends over 14 amino acids. The germline V gene encodes CDR1 SGHRS and CDR2 YFSETQ. The V gene lost 0 bases and the J gene lost 9 bases, with 10 bases spanning the gap. For the CDR3, the DNA is TGCGCCAGCAGCTTGGGAGGGCTTGGTTCACCCCTCCACTTT. Translating gives CASSLGGLGSPLHF.